This T cell receptor (beta chain) was captured by sequencing in a study of blood T cell repertoires in COVID-19. Turning to the study itself: COVID-19 samples, acute and convalescent, were from the United States, Italy and Spain. T cells, B-cell-depleted T cells, or PBMCs provided the cDNA or gDNA that served as material.

Profiling relied on immunoSEQ multiplex PCR, and the TCRdb table lists in-frame clones only, not all of them. The repertoire holds roughly 180,000 clones, with more than 80% as singletons. This clonotype was sampled from a woman in her sixties or seventies with acute or convalescent COVID-19. The material sequenced was peripheral blood.

Written as DNA, the CDR3 is TGTGCCAGCAGCGTTAGGCGGGCAGATACGCAGTATTTT. This codes for CASSVRRADTQYF. The V gene is TRBV9, the J gene TRBJ2-3; the D gene is possibly TRBD2 (5 bases). This CDR3 region has 13 residues. The V gene lost 2 bases and the J gene lost 4 bases, with 8 bases spanning the gap. CDR1 is SGDLS and CDR2 is YYNGEE in the germline V gene. The complete variable domain, with remaining parts taken from reference TRBV9 and TRBJ2-3, reads DSGVTQTPKHLITATGQRVTLRCSPRSGDLSVYWYQQSLDQGLQFLIQYYNGEERAKGNILERFSAQQFPDLHSELNLSSLELGDSALYFCASSVRRADTQYFGPGTRLTVL.